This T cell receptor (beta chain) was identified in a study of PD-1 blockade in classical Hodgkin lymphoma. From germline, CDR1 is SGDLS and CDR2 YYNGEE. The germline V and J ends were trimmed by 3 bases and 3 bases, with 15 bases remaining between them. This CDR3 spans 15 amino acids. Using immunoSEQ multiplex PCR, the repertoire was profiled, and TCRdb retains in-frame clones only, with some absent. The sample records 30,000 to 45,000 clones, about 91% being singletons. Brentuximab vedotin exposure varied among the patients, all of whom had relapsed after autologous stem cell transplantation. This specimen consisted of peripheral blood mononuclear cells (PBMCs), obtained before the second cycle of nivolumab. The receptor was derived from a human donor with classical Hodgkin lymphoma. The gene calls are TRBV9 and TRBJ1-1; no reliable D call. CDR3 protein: CASSAYLLGDTEAFF. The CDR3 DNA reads TGTGCCAGCAGCGCCTATCTCTTGGGTGACACTGAAGCTTTCTTT.